The 10 T cell receptor beta chains reported below all come from one sample, sequenced in a study of blood T cell repertoires in COVID-19. Clones were sequenced by immunoSEQ multiplex PCR, and TCRdb holds only the in-frame ones, with some missing. The sample holds roughly 250,000 clones, approximately 80% seen once. The sample consisted of peripheral blood. The source of these receptors is a woman older than 75 with active or convalescent COVID-19.

This rearrangement joins TRBV6-5 to TRBJ1-5; tentative D call: TRBD1 (5 bases). V lost 7 bases and J lost 7, with 14 bases in between. This CDR3 spans 13 amino acids. Germline values: CDR1 MNHEY, CDR2 SVGAGI. Here the CDR3 DNA reads TGTGCCAGCACCCAAGGAGGGGTCCAGCCCCAGCATTTT. Residues: CASTQGGVQPQHF.

This clone showed up many times. The V gene is TRBV28, the J gene TRBJ2-3, with D possibly matching TRBD2 (6 bases). The V and J ends lost 2 bases and 4 bases respectively, with 13 bases between them. In germline, CDR1 is MDHEN, CDR2 SYDVKM. CDR3 length: 15 residues. CDR3: CASSLTGVGADTQYF. CDR3 nucleotides: TGTGCCAGCAGTTTAACGGGGGTTGGGGCAGATACGCAGTATTTT.

This rearrangement joins TRBV5-1 to TRBJ2-3; 11 bases are a match to TRBD2. The V and J ends lost 4 bases and 2 bases, in that order; junction bases with no gene match: 12. The CDR3 totals 18 residues. CDR1 and CDR2 (germline): SGHRS, YFSETQ. CDR3 sequence reads: CASSPFPSGGTFTDTQYF. The CDR3, as DNA: TGCGCCAGCAGCCCCTTCCCTAGCGGGGGGACCTTCACAGATACGCAGTATTTT.

This chain connects TRBV7-8 to TRBJ1-5; D not certain. V was cut by 5 bases and J by 6 bases, with 23 bases left in between. The CDR3 totals 17 residues. Germline V lookup: CDR1 SGHVS, CDR2 FQNEAQ. CDR3 DNA sequence: TGTGCCAGCAGCCCGGCGATTCAAGGGCGGGGATTTCAGCCCCAGCATTTT. Encoded protein: CASSPAIQGRGFQPQHF.

The DNA for the CDR3 is TGTGCCAGTAAGGGGACAGCGGGGGCTAGCAATCAGCCCCAGCATTTT. It yields the protein CASKGTAGASNQPQHF. The chain recombines TRBV19 with TRBJ1-5; 7 bases match TRBD1. Trimming took 7 bases from V and 0 from J; bases not matched to a gene: 9. CDR1 is LNHDA and CDR2 is SQIVND in the germline V gene (reference sequence). The CDR3 runs to 16 residues.

V gene TRBV30 combines with J gene TRBJ1-2; D is ambiguous. Trimming shortened V by 1 base and J by 7 bases, and 10 bases separated the two germline ends. Per the germline V gene, CDR1 is GTSNPN and CDR2 is SVGIG (reference sequence). This CDR3 is 12 amino acids long. CDR3 amino acids: CAWSALAGGYTF. The CDR3 coding sequence is TGTGCCTGGAGTGCCCTGGCGGGTGGCTACACCTTC.

The V call is TRBV7-9, the J call TRBJ1-2; tentative D call: TRBD1 (6 bases). The CDR3 length is 15 residues. V lost 3 bases, J lost 2 bases, and 13 bases lay in between. The germline CDR1 and CDR2 sequences are SEHNR and FQNEAQ (reference sequence). CDR3 region: CASSFPRQDNYGYTF. CDR3 nucleotides: TGTGCCAGCAGCTTCCCGAGACAGGACAACTATGGCTACACCTTC.

The J gene is TRBJ1-4, the V gene TRBV28; 9 nucleotides align to TRBD1. The CDR3 runs 14 residues. The germline V gene encodes CDR1 MDHEN and CDR2 SYDVKM. The V and J ends lost 6 bases and 5 bases, in that order; junction bases with no gene match: 4. In DNA form, the CDR3 reads TGTGCCAGCAGCACAGGGGGCTCAAATGAAAAACTGTTTTTT. Translating gives CASSTGGSNEKLFF.

This chain joins TRBV11-2 and TRBJ2-5; D ambiguous. The V end was cut by 1 base, the J end by 9 bases, with 12 bases between. The CDR3 totals 13 residues. Germline CDR1 reads SGHAT; CDR2 reads FQNNGV. DNA of the CDR3: TGTGCCAGCAGCTTAGTGACCCCGGCGGCCCAGTACTTC. Translated: CASSLVTPAAQYF.

V is TRBV5-4 and J is TRBJ2-2; a possible D gene is TRBD1 (5 bases). V lost 0 bases and J 6 bases, leaving 9 bases between the germline ends. Germline CDR1 and CDR2: SGHNT and YYREEE (reference sequence). This CDR3 is 14 amino acids long. CDR3 sequence (DNA): TGTGCCAGCAGCTTGGATCAGGGTCCCGGGGAGCTGTTTTTT. It translates to CASSLDQGPGELFF.